Below, one T cell receptor (beta chain) is given with its context. Its specific antigen is unknown. Per-base quality was not reported, and no clone a single base away is much larger than it. Library method: the immunoSEQ multiplex PCR assay. For the multiplex PCR, a mixture combining 60 forward primers for TCR Vbeta segments and 13 reverse primers for TCR Jbeta segments was used. Amplification of the CDR3 region of rearranged TCR beta genes was performed with a multiplex PCR assay on genomic DNA. The amplified TCR beta libraries were sequenced on the Illumina HiSeq System as 87-base-pair reads. On the authors' methods: A later analysis counted about 76 million unique TCR beta chains across the 666 repertoires, and approximately 11 million of these chains were shared by at least two donors. To remove PCR and sequencing errors, raw reads were error-corrected and collapsed into unique sequences using a nearest-neighbor algorithm that merged closely related sequences. Alignment of CDR3 sequences to IMGT reference sequences was used to assign V, D and J gene segments. Each retained sequence needed at least a six-nucleotide match to both a V gene segment and a J gene segment. Rearrangements were called productive when the CDR3 lacked stop codons and stayed in frame with V and J; all others were non-productive. CDR3 was defined by IMGT convention, running from the second conserved V-encoded cysteine to the conserved J-encoded phenylalanine. In an earlier analysis of around 540 of the donors, sequences lacking an unambiguous match to a single V gene segment were excluded. In an earlier analysis of some 590 of the donors, a V segment was called functional when productive rearrangements were above 56.7%, and segregating when the standard deviation between donors exceeded 5%. To diagnose cytomegalovirus status from the catalog of TCR beta chain sequences, a statistical classification framework was built. In a later analysis, TCR nucleotide sequences were compared against IMGT/GENE-DB human TR gene sequences so that V and J genes could be assigned. A later analysis assigned CDR3 sequences and most-parsimonious VDJ recombination scenarios with the TCRdist pipeline. In a later analysis, each TCR beta chain was defined by its CDR3 amino acid sequence together with its V-gene family, and reads lacking a unique V-gene family were excluded. To address suspected cross-contamination and a sequencing artifact, a later analysis removed approximately 590 highly shared, low-generation-probability nucleotide sequences. In a later analysis, a clonal expansion index for each public chain was calculated from normalized within-repertoire ranks of inferred template counts. In a later analysis, generation probabilities were computed with a VDJ recombination model fitted to out-of-frame rearrangements, and the resulting probabilities were checked against IGoR. In a later analysis, TCR-TCR, TCR-HLA and TCR-CMV co-occurrence was scored with hypergeometric tests, and a repertoire-size bias correction was applied to TCR pairs. False discovery rates were estimated in a later analysis by permuting HLA or CMV assignments 20 times. In a later analysis, co-occurring TCRs were grouped using DBSCAN, with TCRdist sequence similarity added in when clustering inside HLA-allele-positive subsets. Repertoires with fewer than 30,000 or more than 120,000 public chains, plus five repertoires with anomalous nucleotide sharing, were excluded from co-occurrence clustering. The table was pulled from immuneACCESS by TCRdb, which kept in-frame rearrangements only. Such tables lose some clones; where checked, under half of the loss comes from unresolved V genes, and the rest has no known cause. The DNA gave D and trimming, while V, J and clone size come from that table. The sample table shows about 150,000 clones, and over 70% are seen once. Together, the top ten hold about 2.1% of the sample.

The source of the sample is a study of cytomegalovirus exposure and HLA in healthy donors (TCRdb year 2017). In terms of the full investigation: In an earlier analysis of 550 to 750 of the donors, 276 Gb of sequence data and approximately 100 million unique TCR beta sequences from 150 million to 200 million T cells were reported. About 300 gigabases of sequencing data and 70 million to 100 million unique TCR sequences were included in an early release covering under 650 HLA-typed donors. The genetic ancestry cluster associated with self-reported Caucasian donors included 80% to 90% of the roughly 390 genotyped donors. The aim of the study was to test whether cataloging public T cell receptors could identify signatures of past pathogen exposure. The study used immunosequencing to profile the T cell repertoires of hundreds of subjects and linked those repertoires to cytomegalovirus serostatus. A separate validation cohort of some 130 different subjects was used in addition to the approximately 670-subject first cohort. High-throughput TCR immunosequencing, statistical association of individual TCRs with disease status, and machine learning were combined to predict cytomegalovirus infection status. In a later analysis, previously published TCR beta repertoires from 600 to 850 donors were re-analyzed and high-resolution HLA genotyping was added so that TCR occurrence patterns could be studied. Rather than drawing on any new phenotypic data, the later analysis identified candidate immune exposures from TCR beta sequences and the way those sequences occurred across donors. To decide whether each TCR beta V gene segment behaved as functional or pseudogenic, an earlier analysis of several hundred of the donors relied on high-throughput TCR beta sequencing. Donor age, sex, ethnicity and CMV serostatus were compiled alongside the repertoire data. In a later genetic analysis, genome-wide SNP genotypes for about 55% of the roughly 670 donors were used, and that subset was treated as a discovery cohort. Every repertoire in the discovery cohort had been generated on one and the same sequencing platform. Class I and class II HLA loci were covered by the typing at four-digit resolution. Typing coverage differed by locus: A, B, C, DRB1 and DQB1 were typed in roughly 620-640 donors, DQA1 in 500 to 550, DPA1 in some 600, and DPB1 in 400 to 490. Four or five DR-DQ haplotypes were handled as single units for association and clustering because linkage in the cohort was strong. Across 300 to 400 genotyped donors of the cohort, an average of roughly 250,000 unique TCR beta nucleotide sequences per donor were sequenced, and roughly 18% of those sequences were non-productive.

The cohort comprised around 690 healthy bone marrow donors. At the time of sampling, all cohort members were nominally healthy, though unrecorded immune exposures were likely present. The donor tested CMV seronegative and was one of the 352 seronegative cohort members. Each donor provided a peripheral blood sample, and peripheral blood mononuclear cells were used for TCR beta sequencing. Genomic DNA was extracted from the blood cell samples with the Qiagen DNeasy Blood Extraction Kit. The study at large found these results: A further reported finding was that TCR beta sequences accurately predicted the HLA-A and HLA-B alleles for most subjects in the first cohort. Because counts were too low, seventeen rarely observed V segments, including chromosome 9 orphons, were left out of the earlier analysis of approximately 580 of the donors. A later genetic analysis reported fewer N-insertions in productive TCRs among donors in an Asian-associated ancestry cluster than the roughly 670-donor mean. In a later analysis, several top co-occurrence clusters were reported to appear linked to parvovirus B19, influenza, CMV and Epstein-Barr virus. A cluster of highly shared sequence variants was judged likely to represent a technical artifact of the sequencing pipeline. In an earlier analysis of 587 of the donors, most TCR beta V segments were observed in productive rearrangements about 90% or about 30% of the time, broadly matching IMGT annotations. At a false discovery rate of 0.05, a later analysis linked some 18,000 TCR beta sequences to specific HLA alleles. Immune exposure information for the cohort was limited to CMV serostatus. Most TCR sequences were observed very rarely across donors, whereas some public TCRs were present in many individuals. According to the authors, the approach could potentially be generalized to other disease states and immunological phenotypes. A total of about 180 TCR beta chains were listed by the study as associated with cytomegalovirus. A later analysis found that TCR association rates varied across HLA loci, with DRB1 alleles showing the most associated TCRs and HLA-C alleles the fewest. A later analysis found that HLA-associated TCR beta chains were more clonally expanded and had lower generation probabilities than equally common non-associated chains. The 87-base-pair reads could not distinguish some IMGT-functional V segments, including TRBV6-2 and TRBV6-3, so those segments were excluded. A later analysis found that most CMV-associated TCR beta chains appeared HLA-restricted, with HLA associations seemingly driven largely by CMV exposure. The classifier was reported to diagnose cytomegalovirus status with high specificity and sensitivity in both the original and validation cohorts. The presence/absence analyses assumed that sequencing depth was roughly uniform across donors, and that assumption may not be true. A later genetic analysis associated a missense DCLRE1C variant with V-gene and J-gene trimming of TCR beta chains, and an independent cohort replicated the association. In vitro tests confirmed that a few of the cytomegalovirus-associated TCR beta chains recognize cytomegalovirus antigens. When HLA alleles, especially DR and DQ, strongly co-occurred, attributing TCR associations to individual alleles was difficult. Because HLA typing was unavailable for some donors at each locus, only the typed subset was used in association tests. Linkage disequilibrium might explain the correlated functional status among segregating V segments, but an unknown experimental factor could not be ruled out. Only TCR beta chains were sequenced in this cohort, and the absence of alpha or paired-chain data limited detectable features.

The germline V gene yields KGHSH for CDR1 and LQKENI for CDR2. V is cut by 3 bases and J by 1 base, and the space between the germline ends is 7 bases. Inclusive of the bounding cysteine and phenylalanine, the CDR3 is 14 residues long. Only the CDR3 part of the read is kept: 42 bases, read in frame from the first base. The chain employs TRBV18 and TRBJ1-5, and the D gene may be TRBD1, 5 bases matching. This TCR was sampled from a man between 25 and 39 years old in good health and CMV-seronegative. The sequenced material came from PBMCs. The CDR3 sequence is CASSPGGSNQPQHF. The nucleotide sequence reads TGTGCCAGCTCACCCGGGGGGAGCAATCAGCCCCAGCATTTT.